This T cell receptor (beta chain) was sequenced in a study of response to subunit inactivated influenza vaccine. One entry per CDR3 protein results from TCRdb running MiXCR on the RT-PCR reads. Of about 830,000 distinct CDR3 sequences listed, approximately 17% are singletons. This clonotype was detected only a few times. Its target is unknown. Study conclusions and caveats: The authors suggested that every seasonal influenza vaccination recruits few new T cells.

The sequences come from PBMCs from blood, collected 4 to 6 days after vaccination. This receptor was obtained from a man aged 45 to 65 who received an inactivated influenza vaccine.

DNA for the CDR3: TGTGCCATCAGTGTCGTCAATGAGCAGTTCTTC. This codes for CAISVVNEQFF. This rearrangement joins TRBV10-3 to TRBJ2-1; no reliable D call. Germline V lookup: CDR1 ENHRY, CDR2 SYGVKD. This CDR3 has 11 amino acids. V gave up 4 bases and J gave up 6 bases, with 4 bases separating them.